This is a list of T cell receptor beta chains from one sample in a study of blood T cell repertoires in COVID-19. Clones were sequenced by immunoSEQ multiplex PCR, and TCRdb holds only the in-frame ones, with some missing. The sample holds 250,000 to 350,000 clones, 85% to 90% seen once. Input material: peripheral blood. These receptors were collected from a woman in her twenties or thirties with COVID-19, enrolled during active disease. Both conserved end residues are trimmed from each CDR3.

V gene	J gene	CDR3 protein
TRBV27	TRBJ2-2	ASGLAGINTGELF
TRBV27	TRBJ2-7	ASSLSGTGAEQY
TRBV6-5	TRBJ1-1	ASSYSYGKTEAF
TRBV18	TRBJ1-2	ASSPPSRDYT
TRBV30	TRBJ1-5	AWSETGNQPQH
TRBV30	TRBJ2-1	AWSGASGNYNEQF
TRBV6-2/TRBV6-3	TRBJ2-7	ASSDPQGNEQY
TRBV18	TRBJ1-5	ASSSQNNQPQH
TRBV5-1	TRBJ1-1	ASSSQGGTEAF
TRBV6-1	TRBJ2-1	ASSEGVGREQF
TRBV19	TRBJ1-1	ASSGELNTEAF
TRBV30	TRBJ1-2	ACQDWGVASINGYT
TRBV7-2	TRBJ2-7	ASRLAVSYEQY
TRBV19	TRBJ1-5	ASSNPGVQPQH
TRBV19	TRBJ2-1	ASSSQREGNNEQF
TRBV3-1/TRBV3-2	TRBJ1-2	ASSPSGGGQYYGYT
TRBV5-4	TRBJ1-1	ASSLAQGMRRTEAF
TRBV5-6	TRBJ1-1	ASSPGGHPSTEAF
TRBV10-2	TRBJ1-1	ASSGTGAWEEAF
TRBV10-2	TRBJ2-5	ASSDPIAGTLRETQY
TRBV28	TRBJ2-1	ASSLFSSPNRDEQF
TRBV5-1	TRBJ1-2	ASSEGGRGDYGYT
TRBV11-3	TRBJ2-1	ASSLDQWFGASDEREQRGNEQF
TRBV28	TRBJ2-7	ASSLRNLAYEQY
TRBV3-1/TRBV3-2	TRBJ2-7	ASSQSPGLPSY
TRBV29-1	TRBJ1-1	SVSEGPGTEAF
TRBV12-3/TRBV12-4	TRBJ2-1	ASSGDRDYEQF
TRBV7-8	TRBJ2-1	ASSPTYNEQF
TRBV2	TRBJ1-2	ASSDMTGLSGYT
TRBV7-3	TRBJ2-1	ASSFAGVHEQF
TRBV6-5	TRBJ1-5	ASKTRPSQPQH
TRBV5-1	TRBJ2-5	ASSPSTSGRGWTQY